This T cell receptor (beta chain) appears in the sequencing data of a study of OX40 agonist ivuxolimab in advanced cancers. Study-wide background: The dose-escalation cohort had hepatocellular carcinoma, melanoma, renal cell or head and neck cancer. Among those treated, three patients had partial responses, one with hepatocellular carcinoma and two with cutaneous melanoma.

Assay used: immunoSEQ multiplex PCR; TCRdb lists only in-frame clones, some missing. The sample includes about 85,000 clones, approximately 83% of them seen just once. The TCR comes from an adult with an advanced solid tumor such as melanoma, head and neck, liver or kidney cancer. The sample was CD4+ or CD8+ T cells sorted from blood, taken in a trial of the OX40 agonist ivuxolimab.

The CDR3 nucleotides are TGCAGCGTCAGACTAGCGGGGAACAACGAGCAGTACTTC. Its protein product is CSVRLAGNNEQYF. V and J are TRBV29-1 and TRBJ2-7; 11 bases match TRBD2. The CDR3 consists of 13 residues. Germline values: CDR1 SQVTM, CDR2 ANQGSEA. Losses at the gene ends were 6 bases for V and 5 bases for J; bases not matched to a gene: 6.